This T cell receptor beta chain was documented in a study of cytomegalovirus exposure and HLA in healthy donors. Study outcomes and limitations: Sequencing likely generated an artifact that appeared as a cluster of highly shared sequence variants. Reports described diagnosis of cytomegalovirus status by the classifier as highly specific and sensitive. Associated with cytomegalovirus, according to the listing, were 150 to 200 TCR beta chains.

Points on this clone: Antigen unknown.

Both 60 Vbeta primers and 13 Jbeta primers went into the PCR. Profiling relied on immunoSEQ multiplex PCR, and the TCRdb table lists in-frame clones only, not all of them. Of about 160,000 clones listed, more than 75% were seen once; the top ten hold 0.95% to 1%. Germline CDR1 and CDR2: SGHRS and YFSETQ. This CDR3 spans 15 amino acids. Losses at the gene ends were 1 base for V and 5 bases for J; bases not matched to a gene: 6. The origin of this receptor is a girl aged 2-10 years in good health and CMV-seropositive. The chain has TRBV5-1 and TRBJ2-1; 7 bases fit TRBD2. The sequenced sample was PBMCs. CDR3 loop: CASSLRLAENNEQFF. The DNA of the CDR3 is TGCGCCAGCAGCTTGCGGCTAGCGGAGAACAATGAGCAGTTCTTC.